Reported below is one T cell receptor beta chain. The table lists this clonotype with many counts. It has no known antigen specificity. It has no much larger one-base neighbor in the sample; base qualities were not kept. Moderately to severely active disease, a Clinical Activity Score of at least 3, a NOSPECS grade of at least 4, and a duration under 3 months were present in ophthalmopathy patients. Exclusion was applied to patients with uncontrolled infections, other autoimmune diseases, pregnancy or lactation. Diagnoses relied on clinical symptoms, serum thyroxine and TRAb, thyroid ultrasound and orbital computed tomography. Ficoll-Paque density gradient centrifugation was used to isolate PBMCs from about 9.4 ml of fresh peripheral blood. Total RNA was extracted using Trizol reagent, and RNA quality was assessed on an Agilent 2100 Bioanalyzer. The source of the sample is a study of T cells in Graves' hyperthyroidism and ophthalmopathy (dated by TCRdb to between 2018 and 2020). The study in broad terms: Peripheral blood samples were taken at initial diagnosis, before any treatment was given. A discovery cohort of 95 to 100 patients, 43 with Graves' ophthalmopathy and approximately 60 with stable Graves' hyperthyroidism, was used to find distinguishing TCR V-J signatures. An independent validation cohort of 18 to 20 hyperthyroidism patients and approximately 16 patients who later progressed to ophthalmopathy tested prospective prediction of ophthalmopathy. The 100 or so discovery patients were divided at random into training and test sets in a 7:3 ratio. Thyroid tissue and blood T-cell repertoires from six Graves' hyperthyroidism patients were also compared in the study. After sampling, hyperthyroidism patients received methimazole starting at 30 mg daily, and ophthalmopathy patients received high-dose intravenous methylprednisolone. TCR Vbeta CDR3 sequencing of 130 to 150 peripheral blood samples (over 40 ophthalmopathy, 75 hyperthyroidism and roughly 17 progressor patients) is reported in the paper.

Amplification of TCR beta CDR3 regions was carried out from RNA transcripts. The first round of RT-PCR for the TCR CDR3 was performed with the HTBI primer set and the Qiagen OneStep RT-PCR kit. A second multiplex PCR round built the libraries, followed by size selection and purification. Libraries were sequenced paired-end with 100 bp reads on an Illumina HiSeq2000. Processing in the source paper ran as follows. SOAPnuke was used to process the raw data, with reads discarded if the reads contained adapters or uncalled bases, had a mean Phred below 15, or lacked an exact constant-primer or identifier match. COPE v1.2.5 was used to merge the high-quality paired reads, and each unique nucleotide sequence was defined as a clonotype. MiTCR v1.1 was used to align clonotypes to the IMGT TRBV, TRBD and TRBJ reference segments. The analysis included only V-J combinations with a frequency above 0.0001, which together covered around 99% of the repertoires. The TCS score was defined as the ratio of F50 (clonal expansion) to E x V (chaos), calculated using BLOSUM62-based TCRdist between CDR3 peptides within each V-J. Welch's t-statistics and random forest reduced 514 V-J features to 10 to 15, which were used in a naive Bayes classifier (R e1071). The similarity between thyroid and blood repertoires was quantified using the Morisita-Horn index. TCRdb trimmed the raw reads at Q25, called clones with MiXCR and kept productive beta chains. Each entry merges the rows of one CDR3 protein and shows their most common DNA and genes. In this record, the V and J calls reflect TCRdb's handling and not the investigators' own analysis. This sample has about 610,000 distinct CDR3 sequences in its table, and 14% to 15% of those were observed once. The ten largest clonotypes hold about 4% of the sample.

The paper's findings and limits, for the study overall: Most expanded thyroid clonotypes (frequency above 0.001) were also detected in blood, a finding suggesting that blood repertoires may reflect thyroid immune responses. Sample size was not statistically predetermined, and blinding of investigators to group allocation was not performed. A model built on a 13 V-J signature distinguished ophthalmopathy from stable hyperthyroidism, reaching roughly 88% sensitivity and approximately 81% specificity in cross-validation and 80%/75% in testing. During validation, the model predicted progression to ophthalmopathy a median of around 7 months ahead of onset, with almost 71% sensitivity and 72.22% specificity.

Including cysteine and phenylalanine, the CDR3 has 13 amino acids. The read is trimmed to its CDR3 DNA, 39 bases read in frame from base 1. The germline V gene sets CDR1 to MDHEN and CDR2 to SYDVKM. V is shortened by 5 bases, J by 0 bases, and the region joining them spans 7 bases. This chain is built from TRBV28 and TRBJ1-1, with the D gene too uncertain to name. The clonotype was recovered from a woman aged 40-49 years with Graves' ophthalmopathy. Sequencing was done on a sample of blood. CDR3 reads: CASSDGMNTEAFF. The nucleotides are TGTGCCAGCAGTGACGGTATGAACACTGAAGCTTTCTTT.